Below, one T cell receptor (beta chain) is given with its context. Its antigen remains unidentified. This CDR3 is built from 12 residues. Germline loops: CDR1 PRHDT, CDR2 FYEKMQ (reference sequence). V gave up 4 bases and J gave up 4 bases, with 8 bases separating them. For TCR beta, libraries came from quantitative 5'-RACE with molecular barcodes. TCRdb ran MiXCR on the 5' RACE reads and lists one entry per CDR3 protein. The data show about 250,000 distinct CDR3 sequences, 32% seen once. The sample comes from a study of CD8 T cells in ankylosing spondylitis. Findings of the study overall: Typical of ankylosing spondylitis blood, it appeared, was a TCR beta motif of roughly eight highly homologous variants. Earlier literature documents some of the motif variants in reactive arthritis synovial fluid and blood. The authors found the disease-linked clones to be CD8+ and relatively rare in peripheral blood.

The chain combines TRBV13 with TRBJ2-7; no clear D gene. The specimen sequenced was blood, either unsorted or a sorted T cell fraction (not recorded which). The receptor was derived from a male donor with ankylosing spondylitis or in good health (not recorded which). The CDR3 reads CASSSRLYEQYF. The DNA for the CDR3 is TGTGCCAGCAGCTCCAGATTGTACGAGCAGTACTTC. The full variable domain, with the rest looked up from reference TRBV13 and TRBJ2-7, is AAGVIQSPRHLIKEKRETATLKCYPIPRHDTVYWYQQGPGQDPQFLISFYEKMQSDKGSIPDRFSAQQFSDYHSELNMSSLELGDSALYFCASSSRLYEQYFGPGTRLTVT.